This TCR beta chain was captured by sequencing in a study of blood T cell repertoires in COVID-19. Study-wide background: Sites across the United States, Italy and Spain contributed samples from acute and convalescent COVID-19. T cells, B-cell-depleted T cells, or PBMCs supplied cDNA or gDNA.

The germline CDR1 and CDR2 sequences are ENHRY and SYGVKD. The V end was cut by 8 bases, the J end by 0 bases, with 8 bases between. The CDR3 contains 14 residues. Original analysis: Amplifying reference gene primers gave estimates of nucleated cell counts. Sequenced by immunoSEQ multiplex PCR; TCRdb stores in-frame clones only, minus some. Clonal size and the V and J genes are those of that table, whereas D and trimming came from the DNA. Among tens of thousands of clones listed, around 91% were seen once. This rearrangement joins TRBV10-3 to TRBJ2-6; unclear D gene. Specimen: peripheral blood. The TCR comes from a human donor in a cohort sampled during active COVID-19. The chain's CDR3 is CAIGPVSGANVLTF. CDR3 nucleotide sequence: TGTGCCATCGGGCCCGTCTCTGGGGCCAACGTCCTGACTTTC.